A selection of T cell receptor beta chains follows, all from one sample in a study of control samples from healthy donors and cancer patients. Clones were read by immunoSEQ multiplex PCR, and TCRdb kept only the in-frame ones, dropping some. This repertoire shows some 120,000 clones, about 95% found once; its top ten account for approximately 4%. The sequenced material came from blood. Every receptor here comes from a man between 25 and 39 years old in good health. CDR3s include the opening cysteine and the closing phenylalanine or tryptophan. Each record gives: J gene, clone size, D gene, V gene, CDR3 DNA, CDR3 protein. A D gene is named only where the DNA matches it firmly. Size is omitted from some rows. Given values are once, few, many or a class for expanded clones.

TRBJ1-2 | NA | NA | TRBV12-5 | TGTGCTAGTGGTTTGACAGGGAGTGGCTACACCTTC | CASGLTGSGYTF
TRBJ2-3 | NA | TRBD1 | TRBV7-2 | TGTGCCAGCAGCATAAACAGGGGCCGTAGCACAGATACGCAGTATTTT | CASSINRGRSTDTQYF
TRBJ2-1 | NA | TRBD1 | TRBV7-2 | TGTGCCAGCAGCCCGGACAGGGGGAGATACAATGAGCAGTTCTTC | CASSPDRGRYNEQFF
TRBJ1-5 | NA | NA | TRBV24-1 | TGTGCCACCAGTGCGGGGGGGGGACAGCCCCAGCATTTT | CATSAGGGQPQHF
TRBJ2-3 | NA | TRBD2 | TRBV18 | TGTGCCAGCTCACTTTTACTAGCGGCGGGAGATACGCAGTATTTT | CASSLLLAAGDTQYF
TRBJ1-1 | NA | NA | TRBV28 | TGTGCCAGCAGTCCCTGGGACATCACTGAAGCTTTCTTT | CASSPWDITEAFF
TRBJ2-6 | NA | NA | TRBV5-8 | TGTGCCAGCAGCTTGGTCACAGAGAGCTCTGGGGCCAACGTCCTGACTTTC | CASSLVTESSGANVLTF
TRBJ1-5 | NA | NA | TRBV11-3 | TGTGCCAGCAGCTTAGATCGATACGGGTTCAGGAGCAATCAGCCCCAGCATTTT | CASSLDRYGFRSNQPQHF
TRBJ1-2 | NA | NA | TRBV24-1 | TGTGCCAACCTCTATGGCTACACCTTC | CANLYGYTF
TRBJ2-1 | many | NA | TRBV6-2/TRBV6-3 | TGTGCCAGCAGCACCCAGGAGGTAACCTACAATGAGCAGTTCTTC | CASSTQEVTYNEQFF
TRBJ1-5 | NA | TRBD1 | TRBV18 | TGTGCCAGCTCATTGGACAGGGCCCTCAATCAGCCCCAGCATTTT | CASSLDRALNQPQHF
TRBJ2-5 | NA | TRBD2 | TRBV9 | TGTGCCAGCAGCGCCTCTAGCGGGGGGAGGAATCAAGAGACCCAGTACTTC | CASSASSGGRNQETQYF
TRBJ2-1 | NA | NA | TRBV7-2 | TGTGCCAGCAGCCCCGGGACGGCTTACAATGAGCAGTTCTTC | CASSPGTAYNEQFF
TRBJ2-7 | once | NA | TRBV3-1/TRBV3-2 | TGTGCCAGCAGCGTTGGGCCGGGCAGCTCCTACGAGCAGTACTTC | CASSVGPGSSYEQYF
TRBJ2-2 | NA | TRBD2 | TRBV4-3 | TGCGCCAGCAGCCCTATGGGGACTAGCGGGGAACTGAACACCGGGGAGCTGTTTTTT | CASSPMGTSGELNTGELFF
TRBJ2-7 | NA | NA | TRBV6-2/TRBV6-3 | TGTGCCAGCAGCTGGACCATCTACGAGCAGTACTTC | CASSWTIYEQYF
TRBJ1-2 | NA | NA | TRBV21-1 | TGTGCCAGCAGCCCACGGACAGACTACTATGGCTACACCTTC | CASSPRTDYYGYTF
TRBJ1-1 | NA | NA | TRBV5-1 | TGCGCCAGCAGCTTGGCGGGTACTGGGACTGAAGCTTTCTTT | CASSLAGTGTEAFF
TRBJ1-2 | NA | NA | TRBV9 | TGTGCCAGCAGCGTAGGGCAGGGCTCCTATGGCTACACCTTC | CASSVGQGSYGYTF
TRBJ1-1 | NA | TRBD1 | TRBV6-6 | TGTGCCAGCAGCCGACAGGGGTTGTACACTGAAGCTTTCTTT | CASSRQGLYTEAFF
TRBJ2-2 | NA | TRBD1 | TRBV6-2/TRBV6-3 | TGTGCCAGCAGTCTAGGGACAGACACCGGGGAGCTGTTTTTT | CASSLGTDTGELFF
TRBJ2-3 | NA | TRBD1 | TRBV6-2/TRBV6-3 | TGTGCCAGCAGTCGAGACAGGGAAAGCACAGATACGCAGTATTTT | CASSRDRESTDTQYF
TRBJ2-6 | NA | NA | TRBV29-1 | TGCAGCGTTGATGGCTGGGGAACTGGGGCCAACGTCCTGACTTTC | CSVDGWGTGANVLTF
TRBJ1-2 | NA | NA | TRBV5-4 | TGTGCCAGCAGCTTTACCGGGGCAGGGTATTCTACCTCTTACCGCTACACCTTC | CASSFTGAGYSTSYRYTF
TRBJ1-2 | NA | NA | TRBV12-3/TRBV12-4 | TGTGCCAGCAGACACAGGGCTGGCTACACCTTC | CASRHRAGYTF
TRBJ1-2 | once | NA | TRBV2 | TGTGCCAGCAGTGAAGTCGACTATGGCTACACCTTC | CASSEVDYGYTF
TRBJ1-3 | NA | NA | TRBV10-3 | TGTGCCATCAGTGAGTCGGGCAGGCGAAGCTCTGGAAACACCATATATTTT | CAISESGRRSSGNTIYF
TRBJ2-2 | NA | NA | TRBV5-1 | TGCGCCAGCAGCCCCCTTTCCGGGAACACCGGGGAGCTGTTTTTT | CASSPLSGNTGELFF
TRBJ1-1 | NA | NA | TRBV27 | TGTGCCAGCAGTTTGGCGGACAGTTCGAACACTGAAGCTTTCTTT | CASSLADSSNTEAFF
TRBJ1-1 | NA | NA | TRBV7-9 | TGTGCCAGCAGCTTCCCTGCGGGGGGAAGGAACACTGAAGCTTTCTTT | CASSFPAGGRNTEAFF
TRBJ1-6 | NA | TRBD1 | TRBV5-1 | TGCGCCAGCAGCTCGACAGGGGGAAGCGAGTCACCCCTCCACTTT | CASSSTGGSESPLHF
TRBJ2-7 | NA | NA | TRBV12-3/TRBV12-4 | TGTGCCAGCAGTTTAAGGGGCAGCTACGAGCAGTACTTC | CASSLRGSYEQYF
TRBJ1-1 | NA | NA | TRBV11-2 | TGTGCCAGCAGGCACCTGGGGAGGGGCACTGAAGCTTTCTTT | CASRHLGRGTEAFF
TRBJ1-2 | NA | NA | TRBV19 | TGTGCCAGTAGTATAGTAGGGTCAGCAGACTATGGCTACACCTTC | CASSIVGSADYGYTF
TRBJ2-2 | few | NA | TRBV5-1 | TGCGCCAGCAGCTTGCGGGGGAACACCGGGGAGCTGTTTTTT | CASSLRGNTGELFF
TRBJ2-7 | NA | TRBD1 | TRBV7-2 | TGTGCCAGCAGCTTAGCCCCCCAGGGGGCCTACGAGCAGTACTTC | CASSLAPQGAYEQYF
TRBJ2-1 | NA | NA | TRBV7-9 | TGTGCCAGCAGCTTAGGGGGGCAGAACAATGAGCAGTTCTTC | CASSLGGQNNEQFF
TRBJ1-2 | NA | NA | TRBV12-3/TRBV12-4 | TGTGCCAGCAGTTACAGGGTTAACTATGGCTACACCTTC | CASSYRVNYGYTF
TRBJ1-1 | NA | TRBD1 | TRBV4-3 | TGCGCCAGCAGCCAGGGGGACAGGGGAGATGCTTTCTTT | CASSQGDRGDAFF
TRBJ1-3 | NA | NA | TRBV15 | TGTGCCACCAGCACCATATTCTCTGGAAACACCATATATTTT | CATSTIFSGNTIYF
TRBJ2-2 | NA | NA | TRBV5-1 | TGCGCCAGCAGCTTGTGGGCCGACACCGGGGAGCTGTTTTTT | CASSLWADTGELFF
TRBJ2-7 | once | TRBD1 | TRBV7-8 | TGTGCCAGCAGCGTCCGGGACAGGGACTACGAGCAGTACTTC | CASSVRDRDYEQYF
TRBJ1-2 | once | TRBD1 | TRBV27 | TGTGCCAGCAGTCCGGGACAGGGGGCGAACTATGGCTACACCTTC | CASSPGQGANYGYTF
TRBJ2-1 | NA | NA | TRBV4-1 | TGCGCCAGCAGCCCGACAGGCGCGACCTACAATGAGCAGTTCTTC | CASSPTGATYNEQFF
TRBJ2-7 | NA | NA | TRBV27 | TGTGCCAGCAGTTTATCGCGGGGTAACGAGCAGTACTTC | CASSLSRGNEQYF
TRBJ2-1 | NA | NA | TRBV28 | TGTGCCAGCGAGGGGAGTAAAGAGCACAATGAGCAGTTCTTC | CASEGSKEHNEQFF
TRBJ1-4 | NA | NA | TRBV11-2 | TGTGCCAGCAGCTTAGGCCGGGGCGGAGAACTGTTTTTT | CASSLGRGGELFF
TRBJ1-6 | NA | NA | TRBV7-2 | TGTGCCAGCAGCTTAGTATGGCAGGGAGGTTCACCCCTCCACTTT | CASSLVWQGGSPLHF
TRBJ1-6 | NA | NA | TRBV6-6 | TGTGCCAGCAGTTTTGTCGGCGTTAATTCACCCCTCCACTTT | CASSFVGVNSPLHF
TRBJ2-2 | NA | TRBD1 | TRBV7-7 | TGTGCTAGCAGCCATCTACCGGGACAGGGGGACAACACCGGGGAGCTGTTTTTT | CASSHLPGQGDNTGELFF
TRBJ2-3 | once | TRBD1 | TRBV6-4 | TGTGCCAGCAGTGTGGGACAGGGCACAGATACGCAGTATTTT | CASSVGQGTDTQYF
TRBJ2-5 | NA | TRBD1 | TRBV2 | TGTGCCAGCAGCGCGGGACAGGGGGTGTGGGAGACCCAGTACTTC | CASSAGQGVWETQYF
TRBJ1-1 | once | TRBD1 | TRBV3-1/TRBV3-2 | TGTGCCAGCAGCCCGTTTGCAGGGGGGAACACTGAAGCTTTCTTT | CASSPFAGGNTEAFF
TRBJ2-7 | NA | TRBD2 | TRBV9 | TGTGCCAGCAACCGGGAGGGGTTGGACGAGCAGTACTTC | CASNREGLDEQYF
TRBJ1-1 | NA | NA | TRBV7-2 | TGTGCCAGCAGCTTGAGGTCGCCAGGGAGGGGGACGAACACTGAAGCTTTCTTT | CASSLRSPGRGTNTEAFF
TRBJ2-2 | NA | NA | TRBV19 | TGTGCCAGTAGCATTCCGGGGGGCCTCACCGGGGAGCTGTTTTTT | CASSIPGGLTGELFF
TRBJ1-2 | NA | NA | TRBV30 | TGTGCCTGGAGTGTATCAGGATATGGCTACACCTTC | CAWSVSGYGYTF
TRBJ2-3 | NA | NA | TRBV12-5 | TGTGCTAGTGGTTTGGCTCTTAGGGATACGCAGTATTTT | CASGLALRDTQYF